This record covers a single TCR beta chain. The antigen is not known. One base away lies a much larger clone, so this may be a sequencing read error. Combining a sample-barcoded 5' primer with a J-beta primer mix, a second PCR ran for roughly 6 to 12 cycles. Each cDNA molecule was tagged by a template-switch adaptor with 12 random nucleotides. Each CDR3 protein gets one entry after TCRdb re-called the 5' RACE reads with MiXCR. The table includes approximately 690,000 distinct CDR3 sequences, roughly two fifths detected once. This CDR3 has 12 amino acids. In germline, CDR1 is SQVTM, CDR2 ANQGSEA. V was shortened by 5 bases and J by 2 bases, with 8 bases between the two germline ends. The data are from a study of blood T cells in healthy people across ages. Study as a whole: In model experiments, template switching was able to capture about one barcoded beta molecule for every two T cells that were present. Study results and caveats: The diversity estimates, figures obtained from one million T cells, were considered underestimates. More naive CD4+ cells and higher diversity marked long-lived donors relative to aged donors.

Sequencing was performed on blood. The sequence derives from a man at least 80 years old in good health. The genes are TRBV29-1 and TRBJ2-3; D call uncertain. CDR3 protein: CSVTSNTDTQYF. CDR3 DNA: TGCAGCGTTACATCTAACACAGATACGCAGTATTTT.